These 11 T cell receptor beta chains came from one sample sequenced in a study of T-cell reconstitution after alpha-beta-depleted transplantation in children. Using unique molecular identifiers, the investigators prepared the TCRbeta library. MiXCR was run by TCRdb on the PCR reads, yielding one entry per CDR3 protein. The profile shows 500,000 to 600,000 distinct CDR3 sequences, 20% to 30% of them singletons. The material sequenced was PBMCs, taken before TCRalphabeta/CD19-depleted stem cell transplant. All receptors derive from a boy under two years old with Wiskott-Aldrich syndrome, due to receive a stem cell transplant.

This clonotype occurred a few times. The rearrangement joins TRBV20-1 to TRBJ2-3, with no clear D. Germline V gene data show CDR1 as DFQATT and CDR2 as SNEGSKA (reference sequence). CDR3 length: 15 amino acids. Trimming left V 6 bases short and J 1 base short, with 17 bases between. The DNA of the CDR3 is TGCAGTGCCCGAATGGGGTGGACCCGCACAGATACGCAGTATTTT. Amino acid sequence: CSARMGWTRTDTQYF.

The chain carries TRBV6-5 and TRBJ1-2; D not certain. Trimming shortened V by 2 bases and J by 3 bases, and 13 bases separated the two germline ends. This CDR3 comprises 15 residues. Germline V lookup: CDR1 MNHEY, CDR2 SVGAGI. The CDR3 region has the DNA TGTGCCAGCAGTTACGCCCAAGAGGGCCACTATGGCTACACCTTC. Protein sequence: CASSYAQEGHYGYTF.

This clonotype was observed a few times. The CDR3 DNA reads as TGCGCCAGCGTGGCACTAGCGGGAGGGGAGACCCAGTACTTC. Protein product: CASVALAGGETQYF. This chain joins TRBV5-1 and TRBJ2-5, with 13 nucleotides matching TRBD2. J was trimmed by 5 bases and V by 7 bases; bases with no gene match: 5. Per germline, CDR1 SGHRS and CDR2 YFSETQ. CDR3 length: 14 amino acids.

This clonotype has just a few counts. The genes are TRBV10-3 and TRBJ2-5; D may correspond to TRBD1 or TRBD2 (5 bases each). The CDR3 length is 12 residues. Deletions cut 10 bases from V and 4 bases from J, with 13 bases between. Looked up from germline, CDR1 is ENHRY and CDR2 is SYGVKD. In nucleotides, the CDR3 is TGTGCCACGCAGGGTGGGGGAGAGACCCAGTACTTC. Translating it yields CATQGGGETQYF.

This clonotype has a handful of counts. The chain has TRBV28 and TRBJ2-5; the match to TRBD2 covers 10 bases. V lost 6 bases and J lost 4; bases outside the gene matches: 8. The CDR3 extends over 15 amino acids. In germline, CDR1 is MDHEN, CDR2 SYDVKM. The DNA of the CDR3 is TGTGCCAGCAGCCTAGAGGCTAGCGGGGGAGAGACCCAGTACTTC. Residues: CASSLEASGGETQYF.

This chain uses TRBV28 with TRBJ2-7; 11 nucleotides line up with TRBD2. The ends lost 3 bases at V and 3 bases at J; junction bases unmatched: 1. Germline V gives CDR1 MDHEN, CDR2 SYDVKM. This CDR3 contains 14 residues. The CDR3 spells CASSFLAGGYEQYF. CDR3 DNA sequence: TGTGCCAGCAGTTTCCTAGCGGGAGGCTACGAGCAGTACTTC. The variable domain in full, with the rest retrieved from reference TRBV28 and TRBJ2-7, is DVKVTQSSRYLVKRTGEKVFLECVQDMDHENMFWYRQDPGLGLRLIYFSYDVKMKEKGDIPEGYSVSREKKERFSLILESASTNQTSMYLCASSFLAGGYEQYFGPGTRLTVT.

The chain employs TRBV3-1 and TRBJ2-4; D possibly corresponds to TRBD2 (7 bases). This CDR3 spans 16 amino acids. The V end was cut by 0 bases, the J end by 2 bases, with 11 bases between. Germline CDR1 reads LGHDT; CDR2 reads YNNKEL (reference sequence). CDR3 region: CASSQDRGGSKNIQYF. The CDR3 nucleotides read TGTGCCAGCAGCCAAGATAGGGGGGGATCCAAAAACATTCAGTACTTC.

J is TRBJ2-3 and V is TRBV3-1; the D gene is possibly TRBD1 (6 bases). In germline, CDR1 is LGHDT, CDR2 YNNKEL (reference sequence). V was cut by 2 bases and J by 4 bases, with 7 bases left in between. This CDR3 has 13 residues. The CDR3 protein is CASSQTGPDTQYF. The CDR3 nucleotides are TGTGCCAGCAGCCAAACAGGGCCAGATACGCAGTATTTT.

The sample holds a few counts of this clonotype. The chain joins TRBV5-1 to TRBJ2-1; 7 positions match TRBD2. The CDR3 extends over 13 amino acids. Germline lookup yields CDR1 SGHRS and CDR2 YFSETQ. The junction had 1 base not matched to a gene; V was cut back by 0 bases and J by 7 bases. The CDR3 DNA reads TGCGCCAGCAGCTTGGGGACTAGAAATGAGCAGTTCTTC. Protein sequence: CASSLGTRNEQFF.

V usage is TRBV5-1 and J usage is TRBJ2-7; D perhaps matches TRBD2 (6 bases). The CDR3 has 13 amino acids. Trimming stripped 4 bases from V and 7 bases from J, with 15 bases between. Looked up from germline, CDR1 is SGHRS and CDR2 is YFSETQ. CDR3 protein: CASSPEGFGEQYF. CDR3 sequence (DNA): TGCGCCAGCAGCCCGGAGGGGTTTGGGGAGCAGTACTTC.

The rearrangement links TRBV20-1 to TRBJ2-3; D is ambiguous. V was cut by 3 bases and J by 2 bases, with 12 bases left in between. The CDR3 has 14 residues. In germline, CDR1 is DFQATT, CDR2 SNEGSKA (reference sequence). The CDR3 loop is CSASPLSSTDTQYF. CDR3 nucleotide sequence: TGCAGTGCTAGCCCCCTTTCTTCCACAGATACGCAGTATTTT.